Sequencing of this T cell receptor beta chain was carried out in a study of blood T cell repertoires in COVID-19. The overall study: Collection of acute and convalescent COVID-19 samples took place in the United States, Italy and Spain. The analysed material was cDNA or gDNA that came from T cells, B-cell-depleted T cells, or PBMCs.

The CDR3 covers 16 residues. Trimming cost V 5 bases and J 7 bases, with 21 bases left between them. Germline V gives CDR1 LNHNV, CDR2 YYDKDF (reference sequence). Using immunoSEQ multiplex PCR, the repertoire was profiled, and TCRdb retains in-frame clones only, with some absent. Among under 100,000 clones, around 90% were seen once, and the ten largest hold approximately 4.5%. V usage is TRBV15 and J usage is TRBJ1-5; maybe TRBD1 (6 bases). This receptor was taken from a man aged 45-65 years with active COVID-19. Sequences were obtained from peripheral blood. CDR3: CATSENQGFTGQPQHF. In DNA, the CDR3 is TGTGCCACCAGCGAAAACCAGGGCTTCACAGGGCAGCCCCAGCATTTT.